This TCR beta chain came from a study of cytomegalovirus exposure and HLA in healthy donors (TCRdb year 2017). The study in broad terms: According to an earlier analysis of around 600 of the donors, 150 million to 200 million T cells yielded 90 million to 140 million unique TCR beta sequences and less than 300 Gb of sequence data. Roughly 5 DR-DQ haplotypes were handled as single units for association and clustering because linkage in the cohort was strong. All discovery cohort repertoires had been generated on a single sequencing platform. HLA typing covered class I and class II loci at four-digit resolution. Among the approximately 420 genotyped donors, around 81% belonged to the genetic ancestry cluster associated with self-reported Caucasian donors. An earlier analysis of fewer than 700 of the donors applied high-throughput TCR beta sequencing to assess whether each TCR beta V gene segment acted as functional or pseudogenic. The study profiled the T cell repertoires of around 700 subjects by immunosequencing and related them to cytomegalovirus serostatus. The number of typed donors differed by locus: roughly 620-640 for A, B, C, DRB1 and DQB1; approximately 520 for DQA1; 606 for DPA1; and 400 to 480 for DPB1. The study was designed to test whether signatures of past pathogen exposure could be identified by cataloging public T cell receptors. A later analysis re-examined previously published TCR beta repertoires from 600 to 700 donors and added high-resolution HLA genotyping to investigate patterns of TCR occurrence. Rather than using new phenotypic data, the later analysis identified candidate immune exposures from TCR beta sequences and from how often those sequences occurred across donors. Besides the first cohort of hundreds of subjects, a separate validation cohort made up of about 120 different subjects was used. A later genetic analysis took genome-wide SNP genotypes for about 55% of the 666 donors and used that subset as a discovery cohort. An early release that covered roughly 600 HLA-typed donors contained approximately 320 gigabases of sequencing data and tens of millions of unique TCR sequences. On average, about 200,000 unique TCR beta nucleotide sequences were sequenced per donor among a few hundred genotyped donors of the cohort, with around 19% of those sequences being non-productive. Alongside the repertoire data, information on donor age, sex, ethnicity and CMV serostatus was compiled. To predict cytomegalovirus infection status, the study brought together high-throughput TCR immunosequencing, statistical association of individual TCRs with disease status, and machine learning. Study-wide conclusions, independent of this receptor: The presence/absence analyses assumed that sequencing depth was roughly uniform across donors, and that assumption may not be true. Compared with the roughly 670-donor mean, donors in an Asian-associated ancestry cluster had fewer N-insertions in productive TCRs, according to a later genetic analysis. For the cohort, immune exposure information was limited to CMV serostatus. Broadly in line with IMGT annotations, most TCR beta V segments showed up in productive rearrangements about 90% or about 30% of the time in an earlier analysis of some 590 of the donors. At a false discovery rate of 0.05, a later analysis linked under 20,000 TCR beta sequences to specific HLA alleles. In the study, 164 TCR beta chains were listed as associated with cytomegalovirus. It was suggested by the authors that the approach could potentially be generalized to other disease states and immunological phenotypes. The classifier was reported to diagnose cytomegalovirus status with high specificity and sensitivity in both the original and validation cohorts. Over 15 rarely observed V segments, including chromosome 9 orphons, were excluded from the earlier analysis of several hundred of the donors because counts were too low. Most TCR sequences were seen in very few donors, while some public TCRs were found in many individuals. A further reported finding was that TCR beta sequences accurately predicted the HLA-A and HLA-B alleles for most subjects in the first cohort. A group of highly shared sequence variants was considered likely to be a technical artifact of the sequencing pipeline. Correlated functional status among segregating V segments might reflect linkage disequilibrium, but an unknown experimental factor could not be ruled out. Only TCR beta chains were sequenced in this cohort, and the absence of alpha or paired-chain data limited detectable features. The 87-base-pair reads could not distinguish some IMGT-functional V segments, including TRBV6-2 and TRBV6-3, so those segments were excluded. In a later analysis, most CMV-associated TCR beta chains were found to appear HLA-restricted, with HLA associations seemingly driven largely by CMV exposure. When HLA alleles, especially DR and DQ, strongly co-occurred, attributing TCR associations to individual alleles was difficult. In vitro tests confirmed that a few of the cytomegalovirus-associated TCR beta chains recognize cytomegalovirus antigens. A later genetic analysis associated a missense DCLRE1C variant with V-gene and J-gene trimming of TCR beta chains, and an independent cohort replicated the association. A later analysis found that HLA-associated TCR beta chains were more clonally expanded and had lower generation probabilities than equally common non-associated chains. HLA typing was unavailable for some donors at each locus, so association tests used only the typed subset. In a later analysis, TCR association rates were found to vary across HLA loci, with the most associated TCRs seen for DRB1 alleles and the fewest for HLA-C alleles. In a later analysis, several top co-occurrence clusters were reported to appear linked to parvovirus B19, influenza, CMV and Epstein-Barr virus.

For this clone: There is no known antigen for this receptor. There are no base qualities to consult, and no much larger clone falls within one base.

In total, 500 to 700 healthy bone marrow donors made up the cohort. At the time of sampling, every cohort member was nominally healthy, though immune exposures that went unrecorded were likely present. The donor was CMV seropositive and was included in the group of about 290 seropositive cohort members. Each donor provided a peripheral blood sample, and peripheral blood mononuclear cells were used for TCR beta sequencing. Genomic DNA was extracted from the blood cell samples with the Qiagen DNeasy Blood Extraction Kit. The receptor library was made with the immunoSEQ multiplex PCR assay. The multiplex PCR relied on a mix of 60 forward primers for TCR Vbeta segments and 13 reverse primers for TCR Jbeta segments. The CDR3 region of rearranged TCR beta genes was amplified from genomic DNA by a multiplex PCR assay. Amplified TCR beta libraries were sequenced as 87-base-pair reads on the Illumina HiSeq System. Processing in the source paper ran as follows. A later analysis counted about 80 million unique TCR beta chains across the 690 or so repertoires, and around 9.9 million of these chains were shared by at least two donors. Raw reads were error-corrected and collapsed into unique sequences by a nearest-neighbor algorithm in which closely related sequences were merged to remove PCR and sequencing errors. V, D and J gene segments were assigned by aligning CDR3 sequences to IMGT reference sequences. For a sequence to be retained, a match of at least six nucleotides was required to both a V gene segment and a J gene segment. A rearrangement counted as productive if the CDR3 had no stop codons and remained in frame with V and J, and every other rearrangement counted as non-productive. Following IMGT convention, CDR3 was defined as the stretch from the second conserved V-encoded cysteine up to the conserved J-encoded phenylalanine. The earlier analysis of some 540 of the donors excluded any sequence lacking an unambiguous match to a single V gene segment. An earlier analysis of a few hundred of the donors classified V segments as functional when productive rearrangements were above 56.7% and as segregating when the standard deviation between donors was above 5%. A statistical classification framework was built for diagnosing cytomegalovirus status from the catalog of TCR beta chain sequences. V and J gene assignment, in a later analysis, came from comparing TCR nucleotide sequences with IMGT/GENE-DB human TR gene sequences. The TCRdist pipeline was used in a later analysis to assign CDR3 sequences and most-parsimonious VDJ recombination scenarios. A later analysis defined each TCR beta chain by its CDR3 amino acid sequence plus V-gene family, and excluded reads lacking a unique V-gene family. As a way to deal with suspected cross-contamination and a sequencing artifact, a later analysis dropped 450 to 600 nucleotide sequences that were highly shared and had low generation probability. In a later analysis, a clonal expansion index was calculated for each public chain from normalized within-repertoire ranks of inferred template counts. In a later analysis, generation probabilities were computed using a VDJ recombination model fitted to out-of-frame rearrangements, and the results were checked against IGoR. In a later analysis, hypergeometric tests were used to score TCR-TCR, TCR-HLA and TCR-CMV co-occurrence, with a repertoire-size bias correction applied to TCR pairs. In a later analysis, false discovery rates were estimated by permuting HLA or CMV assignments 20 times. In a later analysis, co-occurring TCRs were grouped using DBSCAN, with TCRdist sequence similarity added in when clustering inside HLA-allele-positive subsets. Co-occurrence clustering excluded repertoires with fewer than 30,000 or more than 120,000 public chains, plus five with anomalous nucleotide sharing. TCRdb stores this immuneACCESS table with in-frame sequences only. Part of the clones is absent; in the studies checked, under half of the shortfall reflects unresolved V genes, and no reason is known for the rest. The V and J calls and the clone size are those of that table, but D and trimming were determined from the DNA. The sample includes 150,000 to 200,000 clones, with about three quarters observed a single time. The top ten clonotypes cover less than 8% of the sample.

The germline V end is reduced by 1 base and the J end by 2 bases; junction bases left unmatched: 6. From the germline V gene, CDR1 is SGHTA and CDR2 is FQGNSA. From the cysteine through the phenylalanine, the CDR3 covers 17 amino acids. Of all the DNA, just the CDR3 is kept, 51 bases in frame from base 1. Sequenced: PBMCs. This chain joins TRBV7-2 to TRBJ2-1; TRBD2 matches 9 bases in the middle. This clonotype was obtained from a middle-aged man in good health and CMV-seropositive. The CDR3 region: CASSLGGSGSTYNEQFF. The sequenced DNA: TGTGCCAGCAGCTTAGGGGGTAGCGGGAGCACCTACAATGAGCAGTTCTTC. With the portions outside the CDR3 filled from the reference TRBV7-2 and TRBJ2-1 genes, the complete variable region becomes GAGVSQSPSNKVTEKGKDVELRCDPISGHTALYWYRQSLGQGLEFLIYFQGNSAPDKSGLPSDRFSAERTGGSVSTLTIQRTQQEDSAVYLCASSLGGSGSTYNEQFFGPGTRLTVL.